This TCR beta chain was recovered during a study of T-cell reconstitution after alpha-beta-depleted transplantation in children. The study's findings and limits: Several hundred expanded graft clones reportedly gave rise to the alpha-beta T cells present about two months after transplant. Elevated TCRbeta diversity at day 60 was traced, in some patients, to surviving recipient T cells and thymic progenitors. T-cell counts and diversity were attributed mostly to newly produced T cells one year after transplant.

Trimming removed 6 bases from V and 4 bases from J; junction bases left unmatched: 4. This CDR3 is built from 14 residues. Germline CDR1 reads SNHLY; CDR2 reads FYNNEI. Preparation of the TCRbeta library was carried out with unique molecular identifiers. TCRdb reprocessed the PCR reads with MiXCR, giving one entry per CDR3 protein. The data contain 540,000 or so distinct CDR3 sequences, 23% of them seen just once; the ten biggest clones take up 12% to 15%. As concerns this clonotype: Its antigen is not known.

This TCR derives from a boy under two years old who had a stem cell transplant for acute myeloid leukemia, so the T cells may come from the graft donor. The sequencing used PBMCs, mostly from graft donor cells, collected 360 days after TCRalphabeta/CD19-depleted stem cell transplant. V usage is TRBV2 and J usage is TRBJ2-2; 8 bases align to TRBD1. CDR3 nucleotide sequence: TGTGCCAGCAGGATTGACAGGGGCACCGGGGAGCTGTTTTTT. This translates into CASRIDRGTGELFF.